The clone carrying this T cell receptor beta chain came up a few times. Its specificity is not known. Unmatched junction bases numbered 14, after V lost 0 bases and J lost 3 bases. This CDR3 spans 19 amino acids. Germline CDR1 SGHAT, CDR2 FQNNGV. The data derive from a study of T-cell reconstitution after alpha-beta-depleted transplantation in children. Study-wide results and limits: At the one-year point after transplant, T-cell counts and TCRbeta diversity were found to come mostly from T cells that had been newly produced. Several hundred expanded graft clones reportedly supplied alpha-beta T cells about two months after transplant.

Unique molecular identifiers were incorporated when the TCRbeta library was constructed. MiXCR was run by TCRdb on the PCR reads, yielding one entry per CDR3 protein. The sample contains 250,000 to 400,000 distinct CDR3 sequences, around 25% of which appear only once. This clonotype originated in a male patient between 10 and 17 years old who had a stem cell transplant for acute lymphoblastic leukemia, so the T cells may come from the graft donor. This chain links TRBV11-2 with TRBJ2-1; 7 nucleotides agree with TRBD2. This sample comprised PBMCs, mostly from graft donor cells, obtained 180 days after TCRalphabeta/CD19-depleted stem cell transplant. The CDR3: CASSLERSGGRGNYNEQFF. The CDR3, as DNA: TGTGCCAGCAGCTTAGAACGGAGTGGAGGGAGGGGAAACTACAATGAGCAGTTCTTC.